Listed below are T cell receptor beta chains from one sample, sequenced in a study of CD8+CD57+ T cells in acquired aplastic anemia. TCRdb passed the reads through MiXCR, listing each CDR3 protein once. The sample holds about 210,000 distinct CDR3 sequences, 34% seen once. The sample was sorted CD4+, CD8+, or CD8+CD57+ T cells (not recorded which) from PBMCs. All receptors derive from a human donor in good health, serving as a control. The CDR3 runs from the conserved cysteine through the conserved F or W. The order of the fields is D gene, J gene, clone size, V gene, CDR3 protein, CDR3 DNA. The D gene is left open where the match is weak. For some rows the clone size is stated as once, few or many, or as a class when expanded; others skip it.

>-|TRBJ1-6|many|TRBV20-1
CSASQFRDPGSPLHF
TGCAGTGCTAGTCAATTCCGGGACCCCGGATCACCCCTCCACTTT
>-|TRBJ2-7|once|TRBV7-2
CASSLAPSREQYF
TGTGCCAGCAGCTTAGCGCCTAGTCGCGAGCAGTACTTC
>TRBD2|TRBJ2-7|many|TRBV7-9
CAGERDASYEQYF
TGTGCCGGGGAGCGGGATGCATCCTACGAGCAGTACTTC
>-|TRBJ2-7|many|TRBV2
CASGDSQHSYEQYF
TGTGCCAGCGGCGACAGCCAACACTCCTACGAGCAGTACTTC
>TRBD2|TRBJ2-7|many|TRBV5-1
CASSSQTSATYEQYF
TGCGCCAGCAGTTCCCAAACTAGCGCCACCTACGAGCAGTACTTC
>TRBD2|TRBJ2-2|few|TRBV7-9
CASSRPAGLAANTGELFF
TGTGCCAGCAGCCGCCCGGCCGGGCTAGCGGCAAACACCGGGGAGCTGTTTTTT
>TRBD2|TRBJ2-5|-|TRBV2
CASRATSGGYQETQYF
TGTGCCAGCAGAGCAACTAGCGGGGGGTACCAAGAGACCCAGTACTTC
>-|TRBJ1-1|many|TRBV7-9
CASSLISTAEAFF
TGTGCCAGCAGCTTAATTTCGACCGCTGAAGCTTTCTTT
>-|TRBJ1-2|-|TRBV29-1
CSVGSAADYGYTF
TGCAGCGTTGGGAGCGCGGCTGACTATGGCTACACCTTC
>-|TRBJ1-2|many|TRBV7-9
CASTRDIRNYGYTF
TGTGCCAGCACCCGGGACATCAGGAACTATGGCTACACCTTC
>-|TRBJ1-1|-|TRBV19
CASSRTVAEAFF
TGTGCCAGTAGTAGGACAGTCGCGGAAGCTTTCTTT
>TRBD1|TRBJ1-5|-|TRBV7-2
CASSSQGRHF
TGTGCCAGCAGCTCACAGGGGAGGCATTTT
>-|TRBJ2-3|few|TRBV4-2
CASSQDFADTQYF
TGTGCCAGCAGCCAAGATTTCGCGGATACGCAGTATTTT
>TRBD1|TRBJ1-1|many|TRBV19
CASSEAGGREAFF
TGTGCCAGTAGCGAGGCAGGGGGCCGCGAAGCTTTCTTT
>-|TRBJ1-2|many|TRBV7-8
CASSLVSPSAYGYTF
TGTGCCAGCAGCTTAGTGAGTCCCTCGGCCTATGGCTACACCTTC
>TRBD2|TRBJ2-3|few|TRBV30
CAWSVGLGSDTQYF
TGTGCCTGGAGTGTCGGACTAGGCTCAGATACGCAGTATTTT
>TRBD2|TRBJ2-2|-|TRBV19
CASYYLPGLAINTGELFF
TGTGCCAGCTACTACCTACCGGGACTAGCGATAAACACCGGGGAGCTGTTTTTT
>TRBD1|TRBJ1-1|-|TRBV5-1
CASSPTGGDWTEAFF
TGCGCCAGCAGCCCCACAGGGGGCGATTGGACTGAAGCTTTCTTT